Listed below are T cell receptor beta chains from one sample, sequenced in a study of tumor and adjacent non-tumor tissue in lung cancer. Via MiXCR, TCRdb re-called the multiplex PCR reads, giving one row per CDR3 protein. Here the sample spans approximately 53,000 distinct CDR3 sequences, 74% being singletons. Material for sequencing was distant non-tumor lung tissue. Receptor source: a woman aged 55-70 years with non-small cell lung cancer. Each CDR3 is given with its conserved first and last residue. The D gene is left open where the match is weak. Some rows mark clone size as missing; the rest say once, few, many or name a class of expanded clone.

d_call | j_call | clone_size | v_call | cdr3_aa | cdr3_nt
- | TRBJ1-4 | - | TRBV11-3 | CASGYDCRDATNEKLFF | TGTGCCAGCGGCTATGACTGCCGAGATGCAACTAATGAAAAACTGTTTTTT
TRBD1 | TRBJ1-2 | many | TRBV4-1 | CASSRGQGGYGYTF | TGCGCCAGCAGCCGTGGACAGGGCGGGTATGGCTACACCTTC
- | TRBJ2-3 | few | TRBV20-1 | CSAKGRGLTDTQYF | TGCAGTGCTAAGGGGCGGGGCCTGACAGATACGCAGTATTTT
- | TRBJ1-4 | - | TRBV4-3 | CTSSQERGKLFF | TGCACCAGCAGCCAAGAAAGGGGGAAACTGTTTTTT
TRBD1 | TRBJ2-7 | - | TRBV29-1 | CSVEVREGASYEEYF | TGCAGCGTCGAAGTCCGAGAGGGGGCTTCCTACGAGGAGTATTTC
- | TRBJ2-2 | - | TRBV6-6 | CSSSFGVFHTGELFF | TGTTCCAGCAGTTTTGGGGTCTTTCACACCGGGGAGCTTTTTTTT
- | TRBJ2-7 | many | TRBV7-9 | CASSLVGNEQYF | TGTGCCAGCAGCTTAGTGGGTAACGAGCAGTACTTC
- | TRBJ2-7 | many | TRBV4-2 | CASSQGGEPYEQYF | TGTGCCAGCAGCCAAGGTGGGGAACCCTACGAGCAGTACTTC
- | TRBJ1-1 | - | TRBV29-1 | CSVGSGGDTDAYF | TGCAGCGTTGGATCAGGAGGGGACACTGATGCTTACTTT
- | TRBJ2-2 | - | TRBV20-1 | CSSNTVTGELFF | TGCAGTTCTAACACAGTCACCGGGGAGCTGTTTTTT
- | TRBJ1-6 | - | TRBV11-2 | CASSIVASNSPLHF | TGTGCCAGCAGCATAGTAGCAAGTAATTCGCCCCTCCACTTT
- | TRBJ2-3 | - | TRBV4-3 | CVSNNVLTGTDTQYF | TGCGTCAGCAACAACGTACTGACGGGCACAGATACGCAGTATTTT
TRBD1 | TRBJ2-1 | medium-sized | TRBV14 | CASSSDRDGEQFF | TGTGCCAGCAGCTCGGACAGGGATGGTGAGCAGTTCTTC
- | TRBJ2-3 | many | TRBV5-6 | CASSLVSGHNTDTQYF | TGTGCCAGCAGCTTGGTATCGGGACACAACACAGATACGCAGTATTTT
TRBD2 | TRBJ2-5 | few | TRBV28 | CASSRSGIQETQYF | TGTGCCAGCAGCCGTAGCGGGATCCAAGAGACCCAGTACTTC
- | TRBJ2-1 | - | TRBV28 | CASSLSRYNVQFF | TGTGCCAGCAGTTTATCCCGATATAATGTGCAGTTCTTC
- | TRBJ2-7 | once | TRBV6-2/TRBV6-3 | CTSRTASGPYEQYF | TGTACCAGCAGGACAGCTAGCGGCCCCTACGAGCAGTACTTC
TRBD2 | TRBJ2-3 | many | TRBV20-1 | CSAEGLAGPTDTQYF | TGCAGTGCCGAAGGGCTAGCGGGGCCCACAGATACGCAGTATTTT
- | TRBJ1-2 | many | TRBV11-2 | CASSLDPGRNYGYTF | TGTGCCAGCAGCTTAGATCCAGGACGGAACTATGGCTACACCTTC
- | TRBJ2-1 | - | TRBV11-2 | CVSSLEVVSYNDKFF | TGTGTCAGCAGCTTAGAAGTAGTCTCCTACAATGATAAGTTCTTC
TRBD1 | TRBJ1-1 | - | TRBV12-3/TRBV12-4 | CASRATGDHTGAFF | TGTGCCAGCAGGGCAACAGGGGACCACACTGGAGCTTTCTTT
- | TRBJ1-2 | - | TRBV6-1 | CASAVGGAGYGYTF | TGTGCCAGTGCCGTGGGGGGCGCCGGTTATGGCTACACCTTC
- | TRBJ2-2 | medium-sized | TRBV20-1 | CSASGGTGELFF | TGCAGTGCTAGTGGGGGCACCGGGGAGCTGTTTTTT
- | TRBJ2-1 | - | TRBV6-2/TRBV6-3 | CASGEGRKQIF | TGTGCCAGCGGCGAGGGGAGGAAGCAGATCTTC
- | TRBJ2-4 | - | TRBV6-2/TRBV6-3 | CASSYYVQDVQYF | TGTGCCAGCAGTTACTATGTCCAAGACGTTCAGTACTTC
TRBD1 | TRBJ1-2 | - | TRBV4-3 | CASNQTPGTGKYGYTF | TGCGCCAGCAACCAAACCCCTGGGACAGGGAAGTATGGCTACACCTTC
- | TRBJ1-5 | many | TRBV20-1 | CSAAGNQPQHF | TGCAGTGCAGCGGGCAATCAGCCCCAGCATTTT
- | TRBJ2-7 | - | TRBV11-2 | CASSWEVGGGGYEQYF | TGTGCCAGCAGCTGGGAGGTTGGGGGAGGGGGCTACGAGCAGTACTTC
- | TRBJ2-5 | - | TRBV6-5 | CASRNSGREETQYF | TGTGCCAGCAGAAATAGTGGGCGCGAAGAGACCCAGTACTTC
- | TRBJ1-2 | - | TRBV29-1 | CSVPSRGGHTF | TGTAGCGTTCCAAGTAGGGGTGGCCACACCTTC
- | TRBJ1-1 | - | TRBV7-2 | CASSPGPLNTEAFF | TGTGCCAGCAGCCCGGGACCCTTGAACACTGAAGCTTTCTTT
TRBD1 | TRBJ2-5 | - | TRBV12-3/TRBV12-4 | CASSASRGNQETRYF | TGTGCCAGCAGCGCTAGCAGGGGGAACCAAGAGACCCGGTACTTC
- | TRBJ2-5 | - | TRBV5-4 | CANNLGARASQETQYF | TGTGCCAACAACTTGGGTGCAAGGGCCTCCCAAGAGACCCAGTACTTC
- | TRBJ1-6 | - | TRBV4-3 | CVSSLQRNSPLHF | TGCGTCAGCAGCCTTCAGAGGAATTCACCCCTCCACTTT
- | TRBJ2-7 | - | TRBV7-6 | CASSFGTMADEQYF | TGTGCCAGCAGCTTCGGGACAATGGCCGACGAGCAGTACTTC
TRBD2 | TRBJ2-7 | many | TRBV12-3/TRBV12-4 | CASSQLAGGSYEQYF | TGTGCCAGCAGTCAACTAGCGGGGGGTTCCTACGAGCAGTACTTC
- | TRBJ1-2 | few | TRBV20-1 | CSARDLTGSLYGYTF | TGCAGTGCTAGAGATCTCACAGGGTCGCTTTATGGCTACACCTTC
- | TRBJ2-2 | - | TRBV6-2/TRBV6-3 | CAGSYTGKNTGELFF | TGTGCCGGCAGTTACACGGGGAAAAACACCGGGGAGCTGTTCTTT
TRBD2 | TRBJ2-3 | many | TRBV30 | CAWRTTPGLAGGIDTQYF | TGTGCCTGGCGGACAACCCCAGGACTAGCGGGAGGAATAGATACGCAGTATTTT
TRBD1 | TRBJ2-7 | - | TRBV29-1 | CSVEDLRSEGAMYF | TGCAGCGTTGAAGACCTTAGGAGCGAGGGGGCAATGTACTTC
- | TRBJ1-6 | - | TRBV6-6 | CVSCFDEEISHNSLLHF | TGTGTTAGCTGTTTTGATGAAGAGATCTCCCATAATTCACTCCTCCACTTT
- | TRBJ1-1 | - | TRBV6-6 | CVSSHGGREAFF | TGTGTCAGCAGCCACGGGGGCAGGGAAGCTTTCTTC
TRBD1 | TRBJ2-1 | - | TRBV5-4 | CASSSDWWRWDSYNEQFF | TGTGCCAGCAGCTCGGATTGGTGGAGGTGGGACAGCTACAATGAGCAGTTCTTC